A selection of T cell receptor beta chains follows, all from one sample in a study of spatial heterogeneity in lung cancer. TCRdb re-called the 5' RACE reads through MiXCR, storing one row per CDR3 protein. The sample shows 45,000 to 55,000 distinct CDR3 sequences, less than 6% of them seen only once. Here the sequenced sample was PBMCs, taken at surgery. Every receptor here comes from a male donor with early-stage non-small cell lung cancer. CDR3s include the opening cysteine and the closing phenylalanine or tryptophan. D genes are given only for firm matches. Rows may omit the clone size; those that give it use once, few, many or a size class.

d_gene: .; abundance: many; j_gene: TRBJ2-5; v_gene: TRBV2; CDR3nt: TGTGCCAGCAGTGAGCTAGGGGTGGGCCAAGAGACCCAGTACTTC; CDR3aa: CASSELGVGQETQYF
d_gene: TRBD1; abundance: few; j_gene: TRBJ1-6; v_gene: TRBV12-3/TRBV12-4; CDR3nt: TGTGCCAGCAGCTTTTGGGACAGGGAAAATTCACCCCTCCACTTT; CDR3aa: CASSFWDRENSPLHF
d_gene: TRBD1; abundance: many; j_gene: TRBJ1-1; v_gene: TRBV13; CDR3nt: TGTGCCAGCAGCTATTACAGGGGGCTAGGGAACACTGAAGCTTTCTTT; CDR3aa: CASSYYRGLGNTEAFF
d_gene: TRBD1; abundance: many; j_gene: TRBJ2-7; v_gene: TRBV19; CDR3nt: TGTGCCAGTAGTATCCTTTACGGGACAGGGAATTGGGAGCAGTACTTC; CDR3aa: CASSILYGTGNWEQYF
d_gene: .; abundance: many; j_gene: TRBJ1-1; v_gene: TRBV20-1; CDR3nt: TGCAGTGCTAGTCCGGAAGTGAACACTGAAGCTTTCTTT; CDR3aa: CSASPEVNTEAFF
d_gene: TRBD2; abundance: many; j_gene: TRBJ2-3; v_gene: TRBV3-1; CDR3nt: TGTGCCAGCAGCCCGAGCAGCGGGAGATCGGATACGCAGTATTTT; CDR3aa: CASSPSSGRSDTQYF
d_gene: TRBD1; abundance: many; j_gene: TRBJ2-7; v_gene: TRBV6-2/TRBV6-3; CDR3nt: TGTGCCAGCAGTTCGCCGGGACAGGGAGTCTCCTACGAGCAGTACTTC; CDR3aa: CASSSPGQGVSYEQYF
d_gene: .; abundance: many; j_gene: TRBJ2-1; v_gene: TRBV5-8; CDR3nt: TGTGCCAGCAGCTTTGCGACTAACAATGAGCAGTTCTTC; CDR3aa: CASSFATNNEQFF
d_gene: .; abundance: many; j_gene: TRBJ1-5; v_gene: TRBV7-2; CDR3nt: TGTGCCAGCAACTACCCCAATCAGCCCCAGCATTTT; CDR3aa: CASNYPNQPQHF
d_gene: TRBD2; abundance: many; j_gene: TRBJ2-1; v_gene: TRBV29-1; CDR3nt: TGCAGCGTCCGTTGGGCGGGAGATAGGAATGAGCAGTTCTTC; CDR3aa: CSVRWAGDRNEQFF
d_gene: TRBD1; abundance: many; j_gene: TRBJ1-1; v_gene: TRBV27; CDR3nt: TGTGCCAGCAGTTCCAGACAGGGGAGGGCTTTCTTT; CDR3aa: CASSSRQGRAFF
d_gene: TRBD2; abundance: many; j_gene: TRBJ2-1; v_gene: TRBV5-1; CDR3nt: TGCGCCAGCAGCGCCACAGCGGGAGGGTCCTACAATGAGCAGTTCTTC; CDR3aa: CASSATAGGSYNEQFF
d_gene: TRBD2; abundance: many; j_gene: TRBJ2-2; v_gene: TRBV20-1; CDR3nt: TGCAGTGCCGGGACTAGCTACACCGGGGAGCTGTTTTTT; CDR3aa: CSAGTSYTGELFF
d_gene: .; abundance: many; j_gene: TRBJ1-1; v_gene: TRBV6-2/TRBV6-3; CDR3nt: TGTGCCAGCACCGAGGACGGCAACACTGAAGCTTTCTTT; CDR3aa: CASTEDGNTEAFF
d_gene: .; abundance: many; j_gene: TRBJ1-1; v_gene: TRBV20-1; CDR3nt: TGCAGTGCTACGACAGCAACCACTGAAGCTTTCTTT; CDR3aa: CSATTATTEAFF
d_gene: .; abundance: many; j_gene: TRBJ2-3; v_gene: TRBV7-4; CDR3nt: TGTGCCAGCAGCGACCGGGGCCCTCGTCGAGATACGCAGTATTTT; CDR3aa: CASSDRGPRRDTQYF
d_gene: .; abundance: many; j_gene: TRBJ2-7; v_gene: TRBV7-2; CDR3nt: TGTGCCAGCAGCTTAGCGTGGGGGGATAGGGAGTACTTC; CDR3aa: CASSLAWGDREYF
d_gene: .; abundance: many; j_gene: TRBJ2-5; v_gene: TRBV3-1; CDR3nt: TGTGCCAGCAGCCAAGATCATGGACTCCAAGAGACCCAGTACTTC; CDR3aa: CASSQDHGLQETQYF
d_gene: .; abundance: many; j_gene: TRBJ2-1; v_gene: TRBV7-2; CDR3nt: TGTGCCAGCAGGTACCCCTCAACGGGAAGCTCCTACAATGAGCAGTTCTTC; CDR3aa: CASRYPSTGSSYNEQFF
d_gene: .; abundance: many; j_gene: TRBJ1-1; v_gene: TRBV28; CDR3nt: TGTGCCAGCAGTTTTAGCGGCAAGAAAAACACTGAAGCTTTCTTT; CDR3aa: CASSFSGKKNTEAFF
d_gene: TRBD2; abundance: many; j_gene: TRBJ2-5; v_gene: TRBV29-1; CDR3nt: TGCAGCGTTGAATGGGTAGCGGGATTGGAAGAGACCCAGTACTTC; CDR3aa: CSVEWVAGLEETQYF
d_gene: .; abundance: .; j_gene: TRBJ1-1; v_gene: TRBV6-1; CDR3nt: TGTGCCAGCAGTGAAGGTCCGGACACTGAAGCTTTCTTT; CDR3aa: CASSEGPDTEAFF
d_gene: TRBD2; abundance: many; j_gene: TRBJ2-1; v_gene: TRBV5-8; CDR3nt: TGTGCCAGCAGCTTTCCGATAGCGGGAGCTGTGGGGGGCTACAATGAGCAGTTCTTC; CDR3aa: CASSFPIAGAVGGYNEQFF
d_gene: TRBD1; abundance: many; j_gene: TRBJ1-1; v_gene: TRBV20-1; CDR3nt: TGCAGTGCTAATAAACAGGGGATGGGCACTGAAGCTTTCTTT; CDR3aa: CSANKQGMGTEAFF
d_gene: .; abundance: many; j_gene: TRBJ1-1; v_gene: TRBV10-2; CDR3nt: TGCGCCAGCAGCCCGGCGTTGAACACTGAAGCTTTCTTT; CDR3aa: CASSPALNTEAFF
d_gene: .; abundance: many; j_gene: TRBJ2-2; v_gene: TRBV12-5; CDR3nt: TGTGCTAGTGGTTTGGCCCCGAGCACCGGGGAGCTGTTTTTT; CDR3aa: CASGLAPSTGELFF
d_gene: TRBD2; abundance: many; j_gene: TRBJ2-3; v_gene: TRBV10-3; CDR3nt: TGTGCCATCAGTGGGACTAGCGGGAGGCGAAGCACAGATACGCAGTATTTT; CDR3aa: CAISGTSGRRSTDTQYF
d_gene: TRBD2; abundance: many; j_gene: TRBJ2-1; v_gene: TRBV27; CDR3nt: TGTGCCAGCAGTTTAAAACTAGCGGGAGACAATGAGCAGTTCTTC; CDR3aa: CASSLKLAGDNEQFF
d_gene: .; abundance: many; j_gene: TRBJ2-3; v_gene: TRBV4-2; CDR3nt: TGTGCCAGCAGCCAAGAGACCCTAACAGATACGCAGTATTTT; CDR3aa: CASSQETLTDTQYF
d_gene: .; abundance: many; j_gene: TRBJ2-1; v_gene: TRBV20-1; CDR3nt: TGCAGTGCTAAGGGGCCCATCAATGAGCAGTTCTTC; CDR3aa: CSAKGPINEQFF
d_gene: TRBD1; abundance: few; j_gene: TRBJ2-7; v_gene: TRBV20-1; CDR3nt: TGCAGTGCAAGGACAGGGGGAACCTACGAGCAGTACTTC; CDR3aa: CSARTGGTYEQYF
d_gene: .; abundance: many; j_gene: TRBJ2-2; v_gene: TRBV4-3; CDR3nt: TGCGCCAGCAGCCAAGATACCGCAGGGGTGGTCCGGGAGCTGTTTTTT; CDR3aa: CASSQDTAGVVRELFF
d_gene: .; abundance: many; j_gene: TRBJ2-5; v_gene: TRBV20-1; CDR3nt: TGCAGTGCCCCTCGACAGCCCCAAGAGACCCAGTACTTC; CDR3aa: CSAPRQPQETQYF
d_gene: TRBD2; abundance: many; j_gene: TRBJ2-3; v_gene: TRBV19; CDR3nt: TGTGCCAGTAGTACCCCACTTCCTAGCGGGAGGATAACAGATACGCAGTATTTT; CDR3aa: CASSTPLPSGRITDTQYF
d_gene: .; abundance: many; j_gene: TRBJ1-6; v_gene: TRBV6-6; CDR3nt: TGTGCCAGCACCGACTCGGGCCATAATAATTCACCCCTCCACTTT; CDR3aa: CASTDSGHNNSPLHF
d_gene: .; abundance: many; j_gene: TRBJ2-1; v_gene: TRBV15; CDR3nt: TGTGCCACCAGCAGAGAGGGACTGTACAATGAGCAGTTCTTC; CDR3aa: CATSREGLYNEQFF
d_gene: .; abundance: many; j_gene: TRBJ2-1; v_gene: TRBV28; CDR3nt: TGTGCCAGCAGCTCTCCGCAGGGGAATGAGCAGTTCTTC; CDR3aa: CASSSPQGNEQFF
d_gene: TRBD2; abundance: many; j_gene: TRBJ2-1; v_gene: TRBV5-1; CDR3nt: TGCGCCAGCAGCTTGGGCCTAGCGGGATTATACAATGAGCAGTTCTTC; CDR3aa: CASSLGLAGLYNEQFF
d_gene: TRBD1; abundance: many; j_gene: TRBJ2-2; v_gene: TRBV29-1; CDR3nt: TGCAGCGTTGAAGGGGACAGGGGAATCACCGGGGAGCTGTTTTTT; CDR3aa: CSVEGDRGITGELFF
d_gene: .; abundance: .; j_gene: TRBJ2-2; v_gene: TRBV3-1; CDR3nt: TGTGCCAGCAGCCAAGCGACCCCGGACGGGACCGGGGAGCTGTTTTTT; CDR3aa: CASSQATPDGTGELFF
d_gene: .; abundance: many; j_gene: TRBJ2-3; v_gene: TRBV5-5; CDR3nt: TGTGCCAGCAGCTTGGGGACGCCTAGCACAGATACGCAGTATTTT; CDR3aa: CASSLGTPSTDTQYF
d_gene: TRBD1; abundance: many; j_gene: TRBJ2-5; v_gene: TRBV7-9; CDR3nt: TGTGCCAGCAGCTACGGGACAGGCGGGCAAGAGACCCAGTACTTC; CDR3aa: CASSYGTGGQETQYF
d_gene: TRBD2; abundance: many; j_gene: TRBJ2-7; v_gene: TRBV6-2/TRBV6-3; CDR3nt: TGTGCCAGCAGTAGCGGGATACTCTACGAGCAGTACTTC; CDR3aa: CASSSGILYEQYF
d_gene: TRBD2; abundance: many; j_gene: TRBJ2-7; v_gene: TRBV11-2; CDR3nt: TGTGCCAGCAGCTCACTAGCGGATGGGCTTGGGCAGTACTTC; CDR3aa: CASSSLADGLGQYF
d_gene: .; abundance: many; j_gene: TRBJ1-1; v_gene: TRBV27; CDR3nt: TGTGCCAGCAGTGCTACTTCTGAAGCTTTCTTT; CDR3aa: CASSATSEAFF